The 7 T cell receptor beta chains reported below all come from one sample, sequenced in a study of identical twins. TCRdb called the 5' RACE reads again in MiXCR, with one record for every CDR3 protein. The table records about 1.7 million distinct CDR3 sequences, 32% of them present only once. The sequenced sample was cord blood. Receptors were obtained from a newborn girl in good health.

This chain links TRBV25-1 with TRBJ1-1; no definite D call. The CDR3 is made up of 18 amino acids. From germline, CDR1 is MGHDK and CDR2 SYGVNS. Trimming removed 3 bases at V and 1 base at J, with 21 bases between. The CDR3 DNA sequence: TGTGCCAGCAGTGATTGCCCTTACCCGCGGACGGAGAACACTGAAGCTTTCTTT. Encoded protein: CASSDCPYPRTENTEAFF.

This clonotype turned up a few times. The rearrangement links TRBV18 to TRBJ2-7; the D call may be TRBD1 or TRBD2 (5 bases each). Germline CDR1 reads KGHSH; CDR2 reads LQKENI. Trimming cost V 2 bases and J 4 bases, with 18 bases left between them. This CDR3 comprises 16 residues. The CDR3 loop reads CASSPSWEPRAYEQYF. CDR3 coding DNA: TGTGCCAGCTCACCATCTTGGGAGCCCAGGGCATACGAGCAGTACTTC.

CDR3 DNA sequence: TGTGCCAGCAGTGAACCTGGGGCCCCTAGCGGGAGTTTGGCAGATACGCAGTATTTT. Its translation: CASSEPGAPSGSLADTQYF. The rearrangement joins TRBV2 to TRBJ2-3; 10 bases match TRBD2. Looked up from germline, CDR1 is SNHLY and CDR2 is FYNNEI. There are 19 residues in the CDR3. The trim removed 2 bases at V and 4 bases at J, leaving 15 bases unmatched.

This clonotype was found a few times. The chain links TRBV5-1 to TRBJ1-2, with TRBD1 matching 7 bases. This CDR3 contains 13 residues. V shed 4 bases and J 4 bases; nucleotides not matched to a gene: 4. Per the germline V gene, CDR1 is SGHRS and CDR2 is YFSETQ. The CDR3 protein is CASSGGQIYGYTF. The CDR3, as DNA: TGCGCCAGCAGCGGGGGACAGATCTATGGCTACACCTTC.

This clonotype was counted only a few times. V is TRBV5-1 and J is TRBJ2-5; 10 nucleotides agree with TRBD2. V was clipped by 4 bases and J by 2 bases; unmatched bases: 11. From germline, CDR1 is SGHRS and CDR2 YFSETQ. The length of the CDR3 is 17 residues. CDR3 DNA sequence: TGCGCCAGCAGCCCTCCGACTAGCGGGTTCCTTCAAGAGACCCAGTACTTC. The encoded protein is CASSPPTSGFLQETQYF. Complete variable domain (other parts from reference TRBV5-1 and TRBJ2-5): KAGVTQTPRYLIKTRGQQVTLSCSPISGHRSVSWYQQTPGQGLQFLFEYFSETQRNKGNFPGRFSGRQFSNSRSEMNVSTLELGDSALYLCASSPPTSGFLQETQYFGPGTRLLVL.

The chain has TRBV12-3 or TRBV12-4 and TRBJ2-3, with a tentative D call TRBD1 (5 bases). CDR3 length: 13 amino acids. V was cut by 8 bases and J by 1 base, with 10 bases left in between. In DNA, the CDR3 is TGTGCCAGCCTGGAAGGGGGCACAGATACGCAGTATTTT. It specifies CASLEGGTDTQYF.

This clonotype was observed many times. This chain links TRBV12-3 or TRBV12-4 with TRBJ2-7; D is ambiguous. This CDR3 has 12 residues. Trimming left V 6 bases short and J 1 base short, with 7 bases between. This CDR3 reads CASSFGSYEQYF. CDR3 coding DNA: TGTGCCAGCAGCTTCGGGTCCTACGAGCAGTACTTC.